This record covers a single T cell receptor beta chain. Total CD8+ T cells were enriched by a separation that was negative and magnetic. Germline V gene lookup returns CDR1 SGHDN and CDR2 FVKESK. The CDR3 runs to 17 residues. The sample originates from a study of human CD8 memory T cell subsets. UMI-labeled 5' RACE generated the TCR beta libraries. After re-calling the 5' RACE reads, TCRdb lists one entry per CDR3 protein, DNA absent. The sample table sets out around 4,000 distinct CDR3 sequences. The clonotype was recovered from a human donor in good health. The sequenced sample consisted of CD8+ T cells from PBMCs. The chain joins TRBV14 to TRBJ2-7; TCRdb's D call, TRBD1, is unchecked because there is no DNA. The CDR3: CASSQGYFGQGVYEQYF.